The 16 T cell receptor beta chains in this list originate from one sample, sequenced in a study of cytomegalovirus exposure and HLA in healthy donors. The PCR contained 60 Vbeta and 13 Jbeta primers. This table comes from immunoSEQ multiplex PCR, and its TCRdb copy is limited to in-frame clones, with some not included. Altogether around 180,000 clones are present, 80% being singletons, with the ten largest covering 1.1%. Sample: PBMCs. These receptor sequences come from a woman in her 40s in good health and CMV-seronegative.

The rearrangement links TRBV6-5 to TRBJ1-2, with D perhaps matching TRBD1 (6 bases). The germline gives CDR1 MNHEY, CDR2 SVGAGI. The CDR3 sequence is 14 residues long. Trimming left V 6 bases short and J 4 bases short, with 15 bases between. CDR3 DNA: TGTGCCAGCAGGGGGGCGACGGCTACCTATGGCTACACCTTC. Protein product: CASRGATATYGYTF.

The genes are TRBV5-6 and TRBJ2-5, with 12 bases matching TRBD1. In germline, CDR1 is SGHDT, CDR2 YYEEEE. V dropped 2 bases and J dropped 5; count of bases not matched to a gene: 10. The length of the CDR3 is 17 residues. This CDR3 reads CASSLRSGQGAPETQYF. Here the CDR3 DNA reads TGTGCCAGCAGCTTACGGTCGGGACAGGGGGCCCCCGAGACCCAGTACTTC.

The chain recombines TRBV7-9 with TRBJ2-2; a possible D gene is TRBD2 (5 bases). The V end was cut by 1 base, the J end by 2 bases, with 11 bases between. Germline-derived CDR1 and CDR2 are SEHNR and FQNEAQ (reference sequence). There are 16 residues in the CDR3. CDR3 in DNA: TGTGCCAGCAGCTTAGGAGGGCCTTCCAACACCGGGGAGCTGTTTTTT. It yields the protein CASSLGGPSNTGELFF.

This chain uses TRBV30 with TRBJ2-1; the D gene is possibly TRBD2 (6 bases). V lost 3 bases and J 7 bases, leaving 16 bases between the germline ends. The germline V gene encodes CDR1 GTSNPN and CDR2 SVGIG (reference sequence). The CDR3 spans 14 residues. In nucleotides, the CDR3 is TGTGCCTGGAGCGGAATAGCGGAAGGGAATGAGCAGTTCTTC. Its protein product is CAWSGIAEGNEQFF.

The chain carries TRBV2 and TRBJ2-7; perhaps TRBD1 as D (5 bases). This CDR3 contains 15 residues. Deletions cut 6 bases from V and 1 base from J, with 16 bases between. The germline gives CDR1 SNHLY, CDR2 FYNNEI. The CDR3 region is CASSPIGPGSYEQYV. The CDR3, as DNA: TGTGCCAGCAGCCCTATTGGACCAGGGTCCTACGAGCAGTACGTC.

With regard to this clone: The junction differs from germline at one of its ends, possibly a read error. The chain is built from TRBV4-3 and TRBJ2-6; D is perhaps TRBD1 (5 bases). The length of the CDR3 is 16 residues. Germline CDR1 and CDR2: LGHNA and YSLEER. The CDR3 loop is CASSQDIGSGANVLAF. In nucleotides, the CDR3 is TGCGCCAGCAGCCAAGATATCGGTTCTGGGGCCAACGTCCTGGCTTTC.

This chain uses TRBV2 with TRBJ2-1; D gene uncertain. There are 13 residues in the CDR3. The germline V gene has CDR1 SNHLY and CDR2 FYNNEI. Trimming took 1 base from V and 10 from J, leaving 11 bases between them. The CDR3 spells CASSEGLGGEQFF. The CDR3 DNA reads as TGTGCCAGCAGTGAAGGGCTCGGCGGCGAGCAGTTCTTC.

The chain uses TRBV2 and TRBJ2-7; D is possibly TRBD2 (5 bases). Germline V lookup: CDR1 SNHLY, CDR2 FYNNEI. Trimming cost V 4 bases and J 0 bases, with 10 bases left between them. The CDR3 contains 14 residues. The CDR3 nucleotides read TGTGCCAGCAGTGTTACAGAGGGCTCCTACGAGCAGTACTTC. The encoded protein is CASSVTEGSYEQYF.

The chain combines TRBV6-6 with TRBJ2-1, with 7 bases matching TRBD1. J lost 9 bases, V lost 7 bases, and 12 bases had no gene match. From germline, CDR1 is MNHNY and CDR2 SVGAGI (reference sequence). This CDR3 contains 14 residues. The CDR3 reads CASNYKGAPGEQFF. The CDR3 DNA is TGTGCCAGCAACTATAAGGGGGCGCCGGGTGAGCAGTTCTTC.

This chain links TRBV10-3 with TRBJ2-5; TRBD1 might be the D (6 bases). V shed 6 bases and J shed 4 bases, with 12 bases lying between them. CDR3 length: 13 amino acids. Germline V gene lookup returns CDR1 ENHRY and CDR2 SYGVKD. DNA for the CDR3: TGTGCCATCAGGGACAGTATGGGAGAGACCCAGTACTTC. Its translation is CAIRDSMGETQYF.

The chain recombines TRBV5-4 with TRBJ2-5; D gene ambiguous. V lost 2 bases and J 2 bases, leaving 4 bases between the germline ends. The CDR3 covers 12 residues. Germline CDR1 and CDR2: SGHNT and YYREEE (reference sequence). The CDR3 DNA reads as TGTGCCAGCAGCTTCCGGCAAGAGACCCAGTACTTC. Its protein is CASSFRQETQYF.

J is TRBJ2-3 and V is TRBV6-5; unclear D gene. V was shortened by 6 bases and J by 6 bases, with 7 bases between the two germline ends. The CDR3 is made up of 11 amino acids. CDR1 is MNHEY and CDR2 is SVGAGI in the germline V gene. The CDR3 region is CASSVSDTQYF. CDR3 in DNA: TGTGCCAGCAGCGTTTCCGATACGCAGTATTTT.

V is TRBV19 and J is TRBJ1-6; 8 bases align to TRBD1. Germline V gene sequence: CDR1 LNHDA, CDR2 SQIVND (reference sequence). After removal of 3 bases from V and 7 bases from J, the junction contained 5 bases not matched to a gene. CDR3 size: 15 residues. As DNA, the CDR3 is TGTGCCAGTAGTATCCGACAGGGGAGCAATTCACCCCTCCACTTT. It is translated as CASSIRQGSNSPLHF.

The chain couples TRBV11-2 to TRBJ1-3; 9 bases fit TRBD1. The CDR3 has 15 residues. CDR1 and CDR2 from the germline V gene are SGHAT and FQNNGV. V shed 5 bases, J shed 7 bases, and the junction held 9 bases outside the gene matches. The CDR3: CASSHETGGYNTIYF. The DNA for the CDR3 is TGTGCCAGCAGCCACGAGACAGGGGGTTACAACACCATATATTTT.

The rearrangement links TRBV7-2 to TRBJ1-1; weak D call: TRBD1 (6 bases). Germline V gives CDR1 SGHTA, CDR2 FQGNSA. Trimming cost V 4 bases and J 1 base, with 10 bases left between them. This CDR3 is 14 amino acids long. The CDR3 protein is CASSSLGANTEAFF. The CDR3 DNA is TGTGCCAGCAGCTCATTGGGGGCGAACACTGAAGCTTTCTTT. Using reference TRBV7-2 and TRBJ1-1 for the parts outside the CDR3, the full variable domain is GAGVSQSPSNKVTEKGKDVELRCDPISGHTALYWYRQSLGQGLEFLIYFQGNSAPDKSGLPSDRFSAERTGGSVSTLTIQRTQQEDSAVYLCASSSLGANTEAFFGQGTRLTVV.

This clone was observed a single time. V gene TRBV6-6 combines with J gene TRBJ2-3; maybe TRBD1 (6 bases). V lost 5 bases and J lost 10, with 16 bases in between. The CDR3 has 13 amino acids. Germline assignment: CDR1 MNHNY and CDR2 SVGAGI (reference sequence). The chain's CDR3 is CASSEGVPNAQYF. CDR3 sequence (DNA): TGTGCCAGCAGTGAGGGGGTGCCTAACGCGCAGTATTTT.